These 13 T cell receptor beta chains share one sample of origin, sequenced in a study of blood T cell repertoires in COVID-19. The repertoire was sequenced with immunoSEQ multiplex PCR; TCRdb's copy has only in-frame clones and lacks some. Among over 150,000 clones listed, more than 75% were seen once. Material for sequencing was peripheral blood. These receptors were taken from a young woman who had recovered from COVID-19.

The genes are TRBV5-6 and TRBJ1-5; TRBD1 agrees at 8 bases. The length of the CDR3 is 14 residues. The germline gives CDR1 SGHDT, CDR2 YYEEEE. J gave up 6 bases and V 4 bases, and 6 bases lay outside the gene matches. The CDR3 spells CASSPGQGVQPQHF. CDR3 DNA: TGTGCCAGCAGCCCCGGACAGGGCGTTCAGCCCCAGCATTTT.

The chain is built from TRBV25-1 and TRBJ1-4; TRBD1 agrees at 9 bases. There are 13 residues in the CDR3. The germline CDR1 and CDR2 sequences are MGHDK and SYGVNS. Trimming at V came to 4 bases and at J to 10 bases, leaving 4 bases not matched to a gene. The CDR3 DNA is TGTGCCAGCAGTGCCGGGACAGGGCCAAAACTGTTTTTT. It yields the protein CASSAGTGPKLFF.

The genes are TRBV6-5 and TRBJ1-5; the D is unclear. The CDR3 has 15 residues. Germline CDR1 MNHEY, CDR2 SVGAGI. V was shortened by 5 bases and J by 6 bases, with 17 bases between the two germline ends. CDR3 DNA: TGTGCCAGCAGTCCCACGGGGAAAGTAACTCAGCCCCAGCATTTT. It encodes CASSPTGKVTQPQHF.

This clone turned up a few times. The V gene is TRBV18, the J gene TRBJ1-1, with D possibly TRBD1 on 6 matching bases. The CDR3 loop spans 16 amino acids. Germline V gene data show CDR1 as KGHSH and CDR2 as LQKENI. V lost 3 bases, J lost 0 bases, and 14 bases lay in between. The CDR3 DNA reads TGTGCCAGCTCACCTCAGGGGACAAATATGAACACTGAAGCTTTCTTT. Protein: CASSPQGTNMNTEAFF.

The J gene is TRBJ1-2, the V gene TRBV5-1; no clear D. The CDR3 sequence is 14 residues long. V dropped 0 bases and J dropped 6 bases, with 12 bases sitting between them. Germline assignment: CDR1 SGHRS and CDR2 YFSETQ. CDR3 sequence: CASSLGVRGNGYTF. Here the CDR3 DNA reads TGCGCCAGCAGCTTGGGGGTCCGCGGGAATGGCTACACCTTC. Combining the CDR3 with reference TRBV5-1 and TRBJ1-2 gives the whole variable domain KAGVTQTPRYLIKTRGQQVTLSCSPISGHRSVSWYQQTPGQGLQFLFEYFSETQRNKGNFPGRFSGRQFSNSRSEMNVSTLELGDSALYLCASSLGVRGNGYTFGSGTRLTVV.

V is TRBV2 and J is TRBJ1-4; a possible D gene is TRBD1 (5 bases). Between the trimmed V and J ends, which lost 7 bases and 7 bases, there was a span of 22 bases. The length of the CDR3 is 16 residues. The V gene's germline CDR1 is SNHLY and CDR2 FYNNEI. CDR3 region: CASKRLATGGSEKLFF. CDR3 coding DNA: TGTGCCAGCAAGCGCCTGGCCACCGGGGGGAGTGAAAAACTGTTTTTT.

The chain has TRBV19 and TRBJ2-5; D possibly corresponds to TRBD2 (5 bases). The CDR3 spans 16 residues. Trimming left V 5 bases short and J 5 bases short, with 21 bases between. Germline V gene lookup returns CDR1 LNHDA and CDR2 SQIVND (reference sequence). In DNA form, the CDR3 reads TGTGCCAGTAGTGACTTTGTCAGTGGTTGGGAGGAGACCCAGTACTTC. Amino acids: CASSDFVSGWEETQYF.

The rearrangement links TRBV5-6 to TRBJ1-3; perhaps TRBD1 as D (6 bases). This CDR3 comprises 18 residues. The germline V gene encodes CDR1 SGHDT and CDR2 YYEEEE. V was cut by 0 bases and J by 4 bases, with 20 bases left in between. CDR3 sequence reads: CASSLAGQGSARGNTIYF. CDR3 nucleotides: TGTGCCAGCAGCTTGGCCGGTCAGGGGTCAGCGAGAGGAAACACCATATATTTT.

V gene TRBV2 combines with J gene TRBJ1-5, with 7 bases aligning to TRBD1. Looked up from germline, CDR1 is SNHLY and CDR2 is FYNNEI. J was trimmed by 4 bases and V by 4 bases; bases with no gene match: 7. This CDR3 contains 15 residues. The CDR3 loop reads CASSGRGGGNQPQHF. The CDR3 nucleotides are TGTGCCAGCAGTGGGAGAGGGGGCGGAAATCAGCCCCAGCATTTT.

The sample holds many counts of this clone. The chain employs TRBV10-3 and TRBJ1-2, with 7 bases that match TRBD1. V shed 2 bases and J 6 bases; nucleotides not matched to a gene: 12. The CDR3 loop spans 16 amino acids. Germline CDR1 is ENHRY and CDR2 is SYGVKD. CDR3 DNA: TGTGCCATCAGTGAGGACCCGACAGGGCTCCCCCATGGCTACACCTTC. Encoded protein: CAISEDPTGLPHGYTF.

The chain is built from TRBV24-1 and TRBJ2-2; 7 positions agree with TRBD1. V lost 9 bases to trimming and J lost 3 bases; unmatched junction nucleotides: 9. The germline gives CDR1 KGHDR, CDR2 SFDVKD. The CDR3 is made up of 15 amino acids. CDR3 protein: CATSDRSSDTGELFF. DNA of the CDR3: TGTGCCACCTCGGACAGGTCCTCGGACACCGGGGAGCTGTTTTTT.

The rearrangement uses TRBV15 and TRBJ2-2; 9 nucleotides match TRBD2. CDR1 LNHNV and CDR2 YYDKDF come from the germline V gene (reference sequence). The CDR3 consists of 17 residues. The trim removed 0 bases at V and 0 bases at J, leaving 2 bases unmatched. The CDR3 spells CATSRDWTSANTGELFF. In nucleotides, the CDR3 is TGTGCCACCAGCAGAGATTGGACTAGCGCGAACACCGGGGAGCTGTTTTTT.

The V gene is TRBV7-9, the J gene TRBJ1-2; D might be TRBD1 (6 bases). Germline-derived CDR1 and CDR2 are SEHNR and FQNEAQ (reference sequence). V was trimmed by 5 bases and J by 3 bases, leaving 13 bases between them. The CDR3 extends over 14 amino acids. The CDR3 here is CASSPGQIDYGYTF. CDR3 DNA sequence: TGTGCCAGCAGCCCTGGACAGATCGACTATGGCTACACCTTC. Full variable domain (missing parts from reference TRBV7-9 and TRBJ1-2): DTGVSQNPRHKITKRGQNVTFRCDPISEHNRLYWYRQTLGQGPEFLTYFQNEAQLEKSRLLSDRFSAERPKGSFSTLEIQRTEQGDSAMYLCASSPGQIDYGYTFGSGTRLTVV.